These T cell receptor beta chains were read from a single sample in a study of control samples from healthy donors and cancer patients. The protocol was immunoSEQ multiplex PCR, while the TCRdb copy is restricted to in-frame clones and leaves out a portion. The sample yields 100,000 to 150,000 clones, about 89% seen once. Specimen: blood. The receptor source for this set is a man in his sixties in good health. Each CDR3 is given with its conserved first and last residue. Each record gives: CDR3 protein, CDR3 DNA, clone size, V gene, J gene, D gene. The D gene is left open where the match is weak. Clone sizes are given selectively: once, few, many, or a class where the clone is expanded.

CDR3: CASSLRLENTEAFF
DNA: TGTGCCAGCAGTCTCCGCTTGGAGAACACTGAAGCTTTCTTT
size: once
V: TRBV27
J: TRBJ1-1
D: .

CDR3: CASSPDGFLSGNTIYF
DNA: TGCGCCAGCAGCCCTGACGGGTTCCTCTCTGGAAACACCATATATTTT
size: .
V: TRBV5-1
J: TRBJ1-3
D: .

CDR3: CASSNRLKTDTQYF
DNA: TGTGCCAGCAGCAACCGACTAAAAACAGATACGCAGTATTTT
size: .
V: TRBV7-2
J: TRBJ2-3
D: .

CDR3: CASEDGPYEQYF
DNA: TGTGCCAGTGAGGACGGACCCTACGAGCAGTACTTC
size: .
V: TRBV19
J: TRBJ2-7
D: .

CDR3: CASSPSGEKLFF
DNA: TGTGCCAGCAGCCCATCAGGGGAAAAACTGTTTTTT
size: .
V: TRBV9
J: TRBJ1-4
D: .

CDR3: CASSSGLAGAYEQYF
DNA: TGCGCCAGCAGCTCGGGACTAGCGGGGGCGTACGAGCAGTACTTC
size: once
V: TRBV5-1
J: TRBJ2-7
D: TRBD2

CDR3: CASRSSRWDRVDSPLHF
DNA: TGTGCCAGTAGGAGTTCAAGATGGGACAGGGTGGATTCACCCCTCCACTTT
size: .
V: TRBV19
J: TRBJ1-6
D: TRBD1

CDR3: CASSLGPGNVLTF
DNA: TGTGCCAGCAGTTTGGGTCCGGGGAACGTCCTGACTTTC
size: .
V: TRBV12-3/TRBV12-4
J: TRBJ2-6
D: .

CDR3: CASSGGQGLDTQYF
DNA: TGTGCCAGCAGCGGTGGACAGGGACTAGATACGCAGTATTTT
size: .
V: TRBV13
J: TRBJ2-3
D: TRBD1

CDR3: CASSQFPSTEAFF
DNA: TGTGCCAGCAGCCAATTTCCGTCCACTGAAGCTTTCTTT
size: .
V: TRBV14
J: TRBJ1-1
D: .

CDR3: CASRPDRTTNEKLFF
DNA: TGCGCCAGCAGACCGGACAGGACAACTAATGAAAAACTGTTTTTT
size: .
V: TRBV5-1
J: TRBJ1-4
D: TRBD1

CDR3: CASSLGTSGGRTQYF
DNA: TGCGCCAGCAGCTTGGGGACTAGCGGGGGAAGGACGCAGTATTTT
size: .
V: TRBV5-1
J: TRBJ2-3
D: TRBD2

CDR3: CSVLLGLNTGELFF
DNA: TGCAGCGTCCTCCTAGGACTGAACACCGGGGAGCTGTTTTTT
size: few
V: TRBV29-1
J: TRBJ2-2
D: .

CDR3: CASSEVGVTEAFF
DNA: TGTGCCAGCAGTGAAGTGGGGGTCACTGAAGCTTTCTTT
size: .
V: TRBV2
J: TRBJ1-1
D: .

CDR3: CASSLYPQGSSYEQYF
DNA: TGTGCCAGCAGTTTGTATCCACAGGGGTCCAGTTACGAGCAGTACTTC
size: few
V: TRBV28
J: TRBJ2-7
D: TRBD1

CDR3: CASGEFYGYTF
DNA: TGTGCCAGCGGTGAATTCTATGGCTACACCTTC
size: .
V: TRBV28
J: TRBJ1-2
D: .

CDR3: CATREGQGGSYEQYF
DNA: TGTGCCACCCGAGAGGGTCAGGGCGGCTCCTACGAGCAGTACTTC
size: .
V: TRBV19
J: TRBJ2-7
D: .

CDR3: CASSTGPNQPQHF
DNA: TGTGCCAGCAGCACGGGACCAAATCAGCCCCAGCATTTT
size: .
V: TRBV7-2
J: TRBJ1-5
D: .

CDR3: CASSPGTEGNTIYF
DNA: TGTGCCAGCTCACCCGGGACAGAGGGAAACACCATATATTTT
size: .
V: TRBV18
J: TRBJ1-3
D: TRBD1

CDR3: CASSLDGNTGELFF
DNA: TGTGCCAGCAGCTTAGACGGGAACACCGGGGAGCTGTTTTTT
size: .
V: TRBV7-8
J: TRBJ2-2
D: .

CDR3: CASSEQDRGGSPLHF
DNA: TGCGCCAGCAGTGAGCAGGACAGGGGTGGTTCACCCCTCCACTTT
size: .
V: TRBV10-2
J: TRBJ1-6
D: TRBD1

CDR3: CASSGTLGGSSYNEQFF
DNA: TGTGCCAGCAGCGGAACTTTGGGGGGGAGCTCCTACAATGAGCAGTTCTTC
size: .
V: TRBV7-2
J: TRBJ2-1
D: TRBD2

CDR3: CASSSTGVGNTIYF
DNA: TGTGCCAGCAGTTCGACAGGGGTTGGAAACACCATATATTTT
size: .
V: TRBV28
J: TRBJ1-3
D: TRBD1

CDR3: CASSLMDSGGSKLFF
DNA: TGCGCCAGCAGCCTAATGGACAGCGGCGGATCGAAACTGTTTTTT
size: .
V: TRBV4-1
J: TRBJ1-4
D: .

CDR3: CASSQEVGWDYNSPLHF
DNA: TGTGCCAGCAGCCAAGAGGTAGGGTGGGACTATAATTCACCCCTCCACTTT
size: .
V: TRBV3-1/TRBV3-2
J: TRBJ1-6
D: .

CDR3: CASSPDGGDNEQFF
DNA: TGTGCCAGCAGCCCCGATGGGGGAGACAATGAGCAGTTCTTC
size: once
V: TRBV7-8
J: TRBJ2-1
D: .

CDR3: CATSDHGQRYTF
DNA: TGTGCCACCAGTGACCACGGACAGCGCTACACCTTC
size: .
V: TRBV24-1
J: TRBJ1-2
D: .

CDR3: CASSPGQGPYEQYF
DNA: TGTGCCAGCTCCCCGGGACAGGGACCTTACGAGCAGTACTTC
size: .
V: TRBV18
J: TRBJ2-7
D: TRBD1

CDR3: CASSEPPGGINYGYTF
DNA: TGCGCCAGCAGTGAGCCCCCAGGGGGCATTAACTATGGCTACACCTTC
size: .
V: TRBV10-2
J: TRBJ1-2
D: TRBD1